The 30 T cell receptor delta chains presented below share a single source sample, sequenced in a study of human gamma delta and Vdelta1 T cells. TCRdb reprocessed the PCR reads using CATT. The sample contains about 6,100 delta-chain clones, over 9% of which appear only once. Specimen: naive CD27+ Vdelta1 gamma-delta T cells from blood. The origin of the receptors is a human donor in good health.

This clone has a handful of counts. The protein recorded in TCRdb matches a much larger clone and deviates from this DNA's translation at residue 6, suggesting a read error; the protein here is obtained by translating the DNA. The chain uses TRDV1 and TRDJ1; D is ambiguous. Trimming pared 2 bases from V and 7 bases from J, leaving 17 bases between. Germline values: CDR1 TSWWSYY, CDR2 QGS. The CDR3 has 15 residues. The CDR3 sequence is CALGETVGPRGKLIF. DNA of the CDR3: TGTGCTCTTGGGGAAACCGTAGGGCCTAGGGGTAAACTCATCTTT.

This clone is large. The chain joins TRDV1 to TRDJ1, with 12 bases identical to TRDD3. Germline CDR1 and CDR2: TSWWSYY and QGS. Trimming took 5 bases from V and 0 from J; bases not matched to a gene: 10. The CDR3 runs to 18 residues. The CDR3 bases are TGTGCTCTTGGGACCTCCCGTACTGGGGGATACTACACCGATAAACTCATCTTT. This translates into CALGTSRTGGYYTDKLIF.

This clone appeared a few times. This may be a read error: a much more frequent sequence differs by one nucleotide. The chain has TRDV1 and TRDJ1; TRDD3 is a possible D gene (7 bases). The CDR3 is 21 residues long. With 2 bases removed from V and 1 base from J, the gap between germline ends came to 29 bases. Germline lookup yields CDR1 TSWWSYY and CDR2 QGS. This CDR3 reads CALGEEITPHGGDHRTDKLIF. DNA of the CDR3: TGTGCTCTTGGGGAAGAAATAACCCCCCACGGGGGGGATCATCGCACCGATAAACTCATCTTT.

This clone occurred a few times. It is likely a read error: a sequence one base away is far more abundant. The rearrangement joins TRDV1 to TRDJ1; 9 positions match TRDD3. The CDR3 is 18 residues long. The germline CDR1 and CDR2 sequences are TSWWSYY and QGS. The CDR3 region is CALGWSRGYVRNTDKLTF. The CDR3 bases are TGTGCTCTTGGGTGGTCCCGGGGATACGTGAGAAACACCGATAAACTCACCTTT.

By proportion, this clone is medium-sized. The same CDR3 arises from other DNA sequences in this sample as well. The gene calls are TRDV1 and TRDJ1; either TRDD2 or TRDD3 may supply D (9 bases each). Trimming left V 2 bases short and J 7 bases short, with 38 bases between. The CDR3 contains 22 residues. The germline gives CDR1 TSWWSYY, CDR2 QGS. This CDR3 is CALGETGPSYTSRGDTPGKLIF. Written as DNA, the CDR3 is TGTGCTCTTGGGGAAACTGGGCCTTCCTACACTTCTCGAGGGGATACGCCGGGTAAACTCATCTTT.

Relative to its sample, this clone is medium-sized. Other DNA sequences of this sample code for an identical CDR3. The rearrangement uses TRDV1 and TRDJ1; 9 bases align to TRDD3. The CDR3 is 24 residues long. Germline loops: CDR1 TSWWSYY, CDR2 QGS. The V gene end was trimmed by 2 bases and the J gene end by 2 bases; junction bases not matched to a gene: 30. The CDR3 bases are TGTGCTCTTGGGGAAGCTCGAGGTTATAACAAGGTCCGTATGGGGGATATTACGACCGATAAACTCATCTTT. Translating gives CALGEARGYNKVRMGDITTDKLIF.

This clone appeared a few times. TCRdb shows a much larger clone's protein in place of this DNA's translation, and the two differ at residue 13, likely through a read error; the protein shown is translated from the DNA. The chain couples TRDV2 to TRDJ1, with 10 bases identical to TRDD3. Losses at the gene ends were 0 bases for V and 6 bases for J; bases not matched to a gene: 12. Germline V lookup: CDR1 GEAIGNYY, CDR2 EKD. The CDR3 sequence is 17 residues long. CDR3 in amino acids: CACDTVQLGDNANKLIF. The CDR3 nucleotides are TGTGCCTGTGACACCGTGCAGCTGGGGGATAATGCCAATAAACTCATCTTT.

This clone was seen a handful of times. A far larger clone is off by one base, so a read error is likely. At the DNA level, this CDR3 is encoded by other sequences in the same sample as well. The chain carries TRDV1 and TRDJ1, with D hard to call. Germline CDR1 and CDR2: TSWWSYY and QGS. The CDR3 consists of 17 residues. The CDR3: CALGERFGSLAANKLIF. The CDR3 DNA follows: TGTGCTCTTGGGGAACGCTTCGGGTCTTTGGCGGCTAATAAGCTCATCTTT.

V and J are TRDV1 and TRDJ1; possibly TRDD2 for D (5 bases). V gave up 1 base and J gave up 10 bases, with 13 bases separating them. The CDR3 runs to 13 residues. Germline loops: CDR1 TSWWSYY, CDR2 QGS. CDR3: CALGEPSHKGLIF. The CDR3 DNA reads as TGTGCTCTTGGGGAACCTTCCCACAAGGGACTCATCTTT.

This clone was seen more than once but under ten times. The gene calls are TRDV1 and TRDJ1, with TRDD3 matching over 9 bases. With 4 bases clipped from V and 7 bases from J, the junction kept 13 bases outside the gene matches. The CDR3 runs 16 residues. Germline V CDR1 and CDR2: TSWWSYY, QGS. CDR3 DNA: TGTGCTCTTGGGGGTCGACTAACTGGGGGACCGATTAAACTCATCTTT. It is translated as CALGGRLTGGPIKLIF.

As to this clone: A much larger clonotype is one base distant, so this may be a read error. Other DNA sequences in this sample translate to the same CDR3. The J gene is TRDJ1, the V gene TRDV1; D perhaps matches TRDD3 (5 bases). Germline-derived CDR1 and CDR2 are TSWWSYY and QGS. This CDR3 has 21 amino acids. The V gene lost 0 bases and the J gene lost 1 base, with 27 bases spanning the gap. The CDR3 DNA follows: TGTGCTCTTGGGGAACTACGTGCCCTCCGGGGGTCTCTTCGGGGCACCGATAAACTCATCTTT. This sequence encodes CALGELRALRGSLRGTDKLIF.

About this clone: A read error is likely here: a far larger clone is one base away. The sample carries other DNA sequences with the same CDR3. The rearrangement links TRDV1 to TRDJ1, with D perhaps TRDD2 or TRDD3 (9 bases each). CDR1 and CDR2 from the germline V gene are TSWWSYY and QGS. Between the trimmed V and J ends, which lost 4 bases and 4 bases, there was a span of 28 bases. The CDR3 loop spans 19 amino acids. This CDR3 is CALGGLPTRTGGLGDKLIF. CDR3 bases: TGTGCTCTTGGGGGCCTTCCTACACGTACTGGGGGACTAGGCGATAAACTCATCTTT.

As concerns this clone: This could be a read error, since a much larger clone is one nucleotide away. The chain combines TRDV1 with TRDJ1; 10 bases fit TRDD3. This CDR3 comprises 23 residues. Germline V lookup: CDR1 TSWWSYY, CDR2 QGS. With 3 bases clipped from V and 0 bases from J, the junction kept 25 bases outside the gene matches. The CDR3 protein is CALGDHFLSLRTGGSHYTDKLIF. CDR3 in DNA: TGTGCTCTTGGGGACCACTTCCTTTCCCTGCGTACTGGGGGATCCCACTACACCGATAAACTCATCTTT.

This clone was detected a few times. A read error may be the cause here, since a much bigger clone is one base away. The chain is built from TRDV1 and TRDJ1, with TRDD3 matching 7 bases. After removal of 0 bases from V and 1 base from J, the junction contained 23 bases not matched to a gene. Germline assignment: CDR1 TSWWSYY and CDR2 QGS. This CDR3 contains 22 residues. The DNA of the CDR3 is TGTGCTCTTGGGGAACTCGGTTACGTTGCACAGGGGATAGGTCGTCCCACCGATAAACTCATCTTT. Translating gives CALGELGYVAQGIGRPTDKLIF.

Judged by abundance, this clone is medium-sized. This rearrangement joins TRDV1 to TRDJ1; the D gene is possibly TRDD3 (6 bases). Per germline, CDR1 TSWWSYY and CDR2 QGS. This CDR3 region has 22 residues. V shed 1 base and J shed 2 bases, with 32 bases lying between them. The CDR3 loop is CALGERSRISRVVGDPTDKLIF. In DNA, the CDR3 is TGTGCTCTTGGGGAACGTTCACGGATCTCACGGGTTGTCGGGGATCCGACCGATAAACTCATCTTT.

This clone was counted many times. The same CDR3 also results from other DNA sequences found in this sample. The chain joins TRDV1 to TRDJ1; 8 nucleotides match TRDD3. CDR1 and CDR2 from the germline V gene are TSWWSYY and QGS. This CDR3 has 21 residues. With 2 bases clipped from V and 1 base from J, the junction kept 21 bases outside the gene matches. The CDR3 DNA sequence: TGTGCTCTTGGGGAAAGGTCCTACGTTAACTGGGGGTCGAGGCTCACCGATAAACTCATCTTT. Translation: CALGERSYVNWGSRLTDKLIF.

This clone has only a few counts. One base away lies a much larger clone, so this may be a sequencing read error. Other DNA variants within this sample encode the same CDR3. This chain uses TRDV1 with TRDJ1; D not resolved. CDR3 length: 21 residues. Trimming took 5 bases from V and 0 from J, leaving 31 bases between them. The germline V gene encodes CDR1 TSWWSYY and CDR2 QGS. The CDR3 is CALGLRHPYSRAPGNTDKLIF. CDR3 bases: TGTGCTCTTGGGCTTCGACACCCCTATTCGCGGGCCCCCGGTAACACCGATAAACTCATCTTT.

The table lists this clone with a few counts. This DNA translates differently at residue 13 from the TCRdb protein, which is that of a much larger clone; a read error is likely, and the protein shown is the DNA's own translation. The rearrangement links TRDV1 to TRDJ1; D is perhaps TRDD3 (6 bases). CDR1 and CDR2 from the germline V gene are TSWWSYY and QGS. The germline V and J ends were trimmed by 5 bases and 6 bases, with 25 bases remaining between them. The CDR3 runs to 17 residues. In nucleotides, the CDR3 is TGTGCTCTTGGGCCGCCCCGGCGATACGCTGGAACCAATAAACTCATCTTT. It encodes CALGPPRRYAGTNKLIF.

With respect to this clone: Given a far larger clone just one base away, this is likely a sequencing read error. The J gene is TRDJ1, the V gene TRDV2, with D perhaps matching TRDD2 (6 bases). V was shortened by 5 bases and J by 0 bases, with 33 bases between the two germline ends. Germline V lookup: CDR1 GEAIGNYY, CDR2 EKD. The length of the CDR3 is 21 residues. CDR3 coding DNA: TGTGCCTGTGGGGATCCTACGTTAAAGGATTGGGTGGCTGAGAACACCGATAAACTCATCTTT. Encoded protein: CACGDPTLKDWVAENTDKLIF.

This clone came up a few times. TCRdb attributes to this sequence the protein of a much larger clone, which differs from the DNA translation at residue 13; a read error is likely, and the protein displayed is translated from the DNA. The V and J genes are TRDV1 and TRDJ1; D gene ambiguous. CDR1 is TSWWSYY and CDR2 is QGS in the germline V gene. The CDR3 sequence is 20 residues long. V lost 2 bases, J lost 2 bases, and 27 bases lay in between. This CDR3 reads CALGEYFHTRWAPRTDKLIF. CDR3 coding DNA: TGTGCTCTTGGGGAATACTTTCATACTAGGTGGGCCCCGAGGACCGATAAACTCATCTTT.

There are a few counts of this clone. A far larger clone differs by one base, so this is likely a read error. The J gene is TRDJ1, the V gene TRDV2; a possible D gene is TRDD3 (6 bases). This CDR3 comprises 14 residues. V lost 6 bases to trimming and J lost 4 bases, with 17 bases between them. From germline, CDR1 is GEAIGNYY and CDR2 EKD. The CDR3 spells CACLSRWGVDKLIF. DNA for the CDR3: TGTGCCTGTCTGTCCCGGTGGGGGGTCGATAAACTCATCTTT.

This clone was detected only a few times. TCRdb assigns this DNA the protein of a much larger clone, which departs from its translation at residue 17; this likely reflects a read error, and the protein shown comes from translating the DNA. V usage is TRDV1 and J usage is TRDJ1, with TRDD3 matching 9 bases. The germline V gene encodes CDR1 TSWWSYY and CDR2 QGS. The CDR3 runs 20 residues. CDR3 protein: CALGETRRSRGIPRTDNLIF. Written as DNA, the CDR3 is TGTGCTCTTGGGGAAACGAGGAGGTCCAGGGGGATACCGAGGACCGATAACCTCATCTTT.

This clone came up a few times. TCRdb's protein for this DNA is that of a much larger clone and differs from the translation at residue 10, likely a read error; the protein shown is the DNA translation. The rearrangement uses TRDV1 and TRDJ1; D is uncertain. The CDR3 loop spans 16 amino acids. With 2 bases removed from V and 1 base from J, the gap between germline ends came to 14 bases. The germline gives CDR1 TSWWSYY, CDR2 QGS. The CDR3 coding sequence is TGTGCTCTTGGGGAAATGGAGTACGTTGGCACCGATAAACTCATCTTT. Its translation is CALGEMEYVGTDKLIF.

As for this clone: A far larger clone is only one base removed, so a read error is likely. This chain uses TRDV1 with TRDJ1; 12 nucleotides line up with TRDD3. This CDR3 has 23 residues. J lost 0 bases, V lost 4 bases, and 24 bases had no gene match. Per germline, CDR1 TSWWSYY and CDR2 QGS. The CDR3 sequence is CALGGKFGFSVLGDTPYTDKLIF. CDR3 sequence (DNA): TGTGCTCTTGGGGGAAAATTTGGTTTCTCGGTTCTGGGGGATACGCCGTACACCGATAAACTCATCTTT.

In its sample, this clone ranks as medium-sized. The chain couples TRDV1 to TRDJ1; D is perhaps TRDD2 or TRDD3 (8 bases each). The CDR3 has 22 residues. V was shortened by 5 bases and J by 0 bases, with 34 bases between the two germline ends. The germline CDR1 and CDR2 sequences are TSWWSYY and QGS. The CDR3 region has the DNA TGTGCTCTTGGGATTTACCTTCCTAATCAAGTACTGGGGGGGACGTACACCGATAAACTCATCTTT. Translation: CALGIYLPNQVLGGTYTDKLIF.

Regarding this clone: With only one base between it and a far larger clone, this is likely a read error. V and J are TRDV1 and TRDJ1; D remains ambiguous. CDR3 length equals 16 residues. Trimming shortened V by 7 bases and J by 0 bases, and 18 bases separated the two germline ends. Looked up from germline, CDR1 is TSWWSYY and CDR2 is QGS. The chain's CDR3 is CALATACQRYTDKLIF. CDR3 in DNA: TGTGCTCTTGCGACGGCATGCCAGCGGTACACCGATAAACTCATCTTT.

This clone was seen a few times. The chain employs TRDV1 and TRDJ1, with D perhaps matching TRDD3 (5 bases). Trimming shortened V by 2 bases and J by 1 base, and 23 bases separated the two germline ends. This CDR3 is built from 19 residues. CDR1 and CDR2 (germline): TSWWSYY, QGS. The CDR3 DNA reads as TGTGCTCTTGGGGAAATTGTGGATAGATATGGACATCGCACCGATAAACTCATCTTT. It yields the protein CALGEIVDRYGHRTDKLIF.

A note on this clone: This specimen includes other DNA sequences encoding the same CDR3. The chain joins TRDV1 to TRDJ1; TRDD3 matches at 11 bases. The V and J ends lost 4 bases and 0 bases, in that order; junction bases with no gene match: 10. Germline values: CDR1 TSWWSYY, CDR2 QGS. There are 18 residues in the CDR3. The CDR3 DNA follows: TGTGCTCTTGGGGGGGATGGGGGATACGCCCCTTACACCGATAAACTCATCTTT. Its translation is CALGGDGGYAPYTDKLIF.

This clone has ten or more counts. The chain uses TRDV1 and TRDJ1; no definite D call. The CDR3 runs 17 residues. In germline, CDR1 is TSWWSYY, CDR2 QGS. Trimming cost V 2 bases and J 0 bases, with 16 bases left between them. In nucleotides, the CDR3 is TGTGCTCTTGGGGAATCGCGGGTGAGCGGTTACACCGATAAACTCATCTTT. This codes for CALGESRVSGYTDKLIF.

This clone rates as large (0.1 to 1%). The same CDR3 is also encoded by other DNA sequences in this sample. The V gene is TRDV1, the J gene TRDJ1, with D unresolved. Germline lookup yields CDR1 TSWWSYY and CDR2 QGS. V lost 0 bases and J 0 bases, leaving 14 bases between the germline ends. The CDR3 is 17 residues long. The chain's CDR3 is CALGELGKSLYTDKLIF. The CDR3, as DNA: TGTGCTCTTGGGGAACTAGGCAAGTCCTTGTACACCGATAAACTCATCTTT.